The 31 T cell receptor beta chains reported below all come from one sample, sequenced in a study of blood T cell repertoires in COVID-19. The table came from immunoSEQ multiplex PCR; TCRdb's copy has only in-frame clones and leaves some out. The table includes around 150,000 clones, roughly 79% detected once. Sequencing was performed on peripheral blood. The receptors were sampled from a woman aged 55-69 years with active or convalescent COVID-19.

This clone was counted a few times. The CDR3 spells CASSGRQGGYEQYF. The CDR3 DNA follows: TGTGCCAGCAGCGGGAGACAGGGGGGATACGAGCAGTACTTC. The chain is built from TRBV7-9 and TRBJ2-7; 9 bases line up with TRBD1. Germline V lookup: CDR1 SEHNR, CDR2 FQNEAQ (reference sequence). The junction had 6 bases not matched to a gene; V was cut back by 5 bases and J by 4 bases. The CDR3 runs 14 residues.

The V call is TRBV10-3, the J call TRBJ1-3; TRBD1 aligns across 8 bases. Germline CDR1 ENHRY, CDR2 SYGVKD. Trimming cost V 10 bases and J 3 bases; bases outside gene matches: 8. CDR3 length: 14 amino acids. The CDR3 DNA sequence: TGTGCCACCGCCAGGGGGCTAAATGGAAACACCATATATTTT. This sequence encodes CATARGLNGNTIYF.

The chain couples TRBV19 to TRBJ1-6, with 7 nucleotides matching TRBD1. V gave up 10 bases and J gave up 8 bases; unmatched junction bases: 11. Germline V gene lookup returns CDR1 LNHDA and CDR2 SQIVND (reference sequence). The CDR3 is 14 residues long. The CDR3 is CATRTGETYSPLHF. The CDR3 nucleotides are TGTGCCACCCGGACAGGCGAAACCTATTCACCCCTCCACTTT.

V and J are TRBV5-1 and TRBJ1-4, with TRBD1 identical over 7 bases. CDR1 and CDR2 from the germline V gene are SGHRS and YFSETQ. CDR3 length: 15 residues. The V gene end was trimmed by 0 bases and the J gene end by 5 bases; junction bases not matched to a gene: 4. This CDR3 reads CASSLGQGHNEKLFF. DNA for the CDR3: TGCGCCAGCAGCTTGGGACAGGGCCACAATGAAAAACTGTTTTTT. Based on the CDR3 plus reference TRBV5-1 and TRBJ1-4, the full variable domain is KAGVTQTPRYLIKTRGQQVTLSCSPISGHRSVSWYQQTPGQGLQFLFEYFSETQRNKGNFPGRFSGRQFSNSRSEMNVSTLELGDSALYLCASSLGQGHNEKLFFGSGTQLSVL.

For the CDR3, the DNA is TGTGCCAGCAGTGTGGCGGGAAACACCGGGGAGCTGTTTTTT. It yields the protein CASSVAGNTGELFF. The chain combines TRBV2 with TRBJ2-2, with a possible D match to TRBD2 (6 bases). Trimming cost V 4 bases and J 2 bases, with 8 bases left between them. The CDR3 contains 14 residues. Germline assignment: CDR1 SNHLY and CDR2 FYNNEI.

A few counts support this clone. The rearrangement uses TRBV21-1 and TRBJ1-2; TRBD1 is the table's D call and was not checked against the DNA. TRBV21-1 is recorded as a pseudogene. The CDR3 sequence is 15 residues long. The DNA for the CDR3 is TGTGCCAGCAGCAAACACGACAGTCGTAACTATGGCTACACCTTC. It specifies CASSKHDSRNYGYTF.

The chain recombines TRBV28 with TRBJ1-6; 8 positions match TRBD1. This CDR3 contains 14 residues. V lost 6 bases and J lost 13; bases outside the gene matches: 11. Per germline, CDR1 MDHEN and CDR2 SYDVKM. The CDR3: CASREPGQVSPLHF. The CDR3 DNA follows: TGTGCCAGCAGGGAGCCGGGACAGGTATCGCCCCTCCACTTT.

CDR3 nucleotide sequence: TGTGCCAGCAGCCAAGGGGGAGGACCGAGTAACTATGGCTACACCTTC. Translation: CASSQGGGPSNYGYTF. The chain combines TRBV3-1 (or the pseudogene TRBV3-2) with TRBJ1-2; unclear D gene. V was pared by 1 base and J by 1 base, with 13 bases between. The CDR3 extends over 16 amino acids. Germline CDR1 LGHDT, CDR2 YNNKEL (reference sequence).

This clone was counted once. J is TRBJ2-3 and V is TRBV21-1; the table's D gene call, TRBD1, was not cross checked with the DNA. TRBV21-1 is designated a pseudogene. The CDR3 extends over 16 amino acids. The CDR3 sequence is CASSKGLTGGTDTQYF. In nucleotides, the CDR3 is TGTGCCAGCAGCAAAGGCCTGACAGGGGGCACAGATACGCAGTATTTT.

This chain uses TRBV19 with TRBJ1-2, with TRBD1 identical over 9 bases. The CDR3 covers 14 residues. The germline CDR1 and CDR2 sequences are LNHDA and SQIVND (reference sequence). Trimming took 5 bases from V and 7 from J; bases not matched to a gene: 8. The CDR3 protein is CASSDSGTGFGYTF. In DNA, the CDR3 is TGTGCCAGTAGTGACTCCGGGACAGGGTTTGGCTACACCTTC. The full variable domain, rest sourced from reference TRBV19 and TRBJ1-2, is DGGITQSPKYLFRKEGQNVTLSCEQNLNHDAMYWYRQDPGQGLRLIYYSQIVNDFQKGDIAEGYSVSREKKESFPLTVTSAQKNPTAFYLCASSDSGTGFGYTFGSGTRLTVV.

The chain uses TRBV29-1 and TRBJ2-4, with TRBD2 matching over 13 bases. This CDR3 is built from 18 residues. Trimming at V came to 5 bases and at J to 1 base, leaving 11 bases not matched to a gene. The V gene's germline CDR1 is SQVTM and CDR2 ANQGSEA. The CDR3 bases are TGCAGCGTTTTCCAACTAGCGGGAGGGCCGGGGGCCAAAAACATTCAGTACTTC. This translates into CSVFQLAGGPGAKNIQYF.

This clone was seen a handful of times. V and J are TRBV14 and TRBJ2-1, with 14 nucleotides matching TRBD2. V trimming: 0 bases; J trimming: 9 bases; junction bases outside the gene matches: 10. CDR3 length: 18 amino acids. Germline V gene lookup returns CDR1 SGHDN and CDR2 FVKESK. The CDR3: CASSQDPMGTSGRVEQFF. As DNA, the CDR3 is TGTGCCAGCAGCCAAGACCCGATGGGGACTAGCGGGAGAGTTGAGCAGTTCTTC.

The sample holds a few counts of this clone. The V and J genes are TRBV6-5 and TRBJ2-1; D possibly corresponds to TRBD2 (6 bases). CDR1 and CDR2 from the germline V gene are MNHEY and SVGAGI. The CDR3 has 15 residues. V was trimmed by 10 bases and J by 7 bases, leaving 23 bases between them. This CDR3 is CATVDTGGVINEQFF. CDR3 nucleotides: TGTGCCACCGTAGATACCGGAGGGGTCATAAATGAGCAGTTCTTC.

The V gene is TRBV2, the J gene TRBJ1-5, with 7 nucleotides matching TRBD1. Trimming at V came to 3 bases and at J to 3 bases, leaving 8 bases not matched to a gene. CDR3 length: 16 residues. CDR1 and CDR2 (germline): SNHLY, FYNNEI. For the CDR3, the DNA is TGTGCCAGCAGTGACCCACAGGGGAGGTTCAATCAGCCCCAGCATTTT. It translates to CASSDPQGRFNQPQHF. The entire variable domain, with the rest obtained from reference TRBV2 and TRBJ1-5, is as follows: EPEVTQTPSHQVTQMGQEVILRCVPISNHLYFYWYRQILGQKVEFLVSFYNNEISEKSEIFDDQFSVERPDGSNFTLKIRSTKLEDSAMYFCASSDPQGRFNQPQHFGDGTRLSIL.

The V gene is TRBV3-1 (or the pseudogene TRBV3-2), the J gene TRBJ2-3, with 13 bases aligning to TRBD2. The germline V gene has CDR1 LGHDT and CDR2 YNNKEL (reference sequence). The CDR3 contains 16 residues. The junction had 3 bases not matched to a gene; V was cut back by 2 bases and J by 4 bases. The chain's CDR3 is CASSQTSGGAADTQYF. CDR3 nucleotides: TGTGCCAGCAGCCAAACTAGCGGGGGGGCAGCAGATACGCAGTATTTT.

J is TRBJ1-1 and V is TRBV6-2 or TRBV6-3; D unresolved. Looked up from germline, CDR1 is MNHEY and CDR2 is SVGEGT. The CDR3 loop spans 15 amino acids. Trimming took off 2 bases at V and 4 bases at J, with 14 bases between the two ends. DNA of the CDR3: TGTGCCAGCAGTTACGAACGGACTCGGGGCACTGAAGCTTTCTTT. Protein: CASSYERTRGTEAFF.

The chain couples TRBV12-2 to TRBJ2-2; TRBD2 was called by the table and not checked on the DNA. TRBV12-2 is given as a pseudogene. CDR3 length: 16 residues. CDR3 region: CASRLALRKLAGELFF. The DNA for the CDR3 is TGTGCAAGTCGCTTAGCGCTGCGGAAGCTCGCCGGGGAGCTGTTTTTT.

This chain joins TRBV7-2 and TRBJ2-3, with D perhaps TRBD2 (7 bases). Germline V gives CDR1 SGHTA, CDR2 FQGNSA. CDR3 length: 17 amino acids. V dropped 6 bases and J dropped 0 bases, with 19 bases sitting between them. The CDR3 DNA reads TGTGCCAGCAGTTCCCGGGGGGCGGGGCCAAGCACAGATACGCAGTATTTT. Translated: CASSSRGAGPSTDTQYF.

The V and J genes are TRBV7-2 and TRBJ2-3, with 9 positions matching TRBD2. Per the germline V gene, CDR1 is SGHTA and CDR2 is FQGNSA. The junction had 5 bases not matched to a gene; V was cut back by 2 bases and J by 5 bases. The CDR3 is made up of 15 amino acids. This chain's CDR3 is CASSLWATSGDTQYF. CDR3 sequence (DNA): TGTGCCAGCAGCTTATGGGCGACTAGCGGAGATACGCAGTATTTT.

This clone was detected once. The chain combines TRBV12-3 or TRBV12-4 with TRBJ2-3; maybe TRBD1 (6 bases). This CDR3 comprises 13 residues. V was trimmed by 3 bases and J by 4 bases, leaving 8 bases between them. CDR3 protein: CASSFGGPDTQYF. DNA for the CDR3: TGTGCCAGCAGTTTTGGGGGCCCAGATACGCAGTATTTT.

This clone was found once. V is TRBV18 and J is TRBJ1-1; D gene uncertain. Per the germline V gene, CDR1 is KGHSH and CDR2 is LQKENI. Trimming took off 6 bases at V and 2 bases at J, with 16 bases between the two ends. This CDR3 has 15 amino acids. The CDR3, as DNA: TGTGCCAGCTCGTCAATGGGAGTTACCAACACTGAAGCTTTCTTT. It yields the protein CASSSMGVTNTEAFF. Looking up the rest from reference TRBV18 and TRBJ1-1 gives the full variable domain: NAGVMQNPRHLVRRRGQEARLRCSPMKGHSHVYWYRQLPEEGLKFMVYLQKENIIDESGMPKERFSAEFPKEGPSILRIQQVVRGDSAAYFCASSSMGVTNTEAFFGQGTRLTVV.

This chain connects TRBV7-2 to TRBJ1-5; 8 bases fit TRBD1. In germline, CDR1 is SGHTA, CDR2 FQGNSA. The CDR3 is 15 residues long. The V segment lost 5 bases and the J segment 5 bases; nucleotides outside the gene matches: 8. CDR3 residues: CASSTQGARDQPQHF. CDR3 DNA: TGTGCCAGCAGCACTCAGGGGGCGCGGGATCAGCCCCAGCATTTT.

This clone came up a few times. The J gene is TRBJ2-7, the V gene TRBV16; a weak D match, TRBD1 (6 bases). The length of the CDR3 is 16 residues. Germline V gene sequence: CDR1 KGHSY, CDR2 FQNENV. V was pared by 0 bases and J by 6 bases, with 18 bases between. Written as DNA, the CDR3 is TGTGCCAGCAGCCAATCGCTAAACAGGGTCATGGCCGAGCAGTACTTC. Translated, it gives CASSQSLNRVMAEQYF.

This chain uses TRBV5-1 with TRBJ2-6; TRBD1 might be the D (5 bases). The CDR3 consists of 15 residues. The V gene's germline CDR1 is SGHRS and CDR2 YFSETQ. With 3 bases removed from V and 4 bases from J, the gap between germline ends came to 11 bases. The CDR3 reads CASSSQVSGANVLTF. CDR3 sequence (DNA): TGCGCCAGCAGCTCACAGGTATCCGGGGCCAACGTCCTGACTTTC.

The genes are TRBV11-2 and TRBJ2-1, with unresolved D. V lost 1 base and J lost 16, with 17 bases in between. Germline CDR1 SGHAT, CDR2 FQNNGV. The CDR3 runs to 13 residues. Written as DNA, the CDR3 is TGTGCCAGCAGCTTAGGTCCCAGCGCGGCAGTCTTCTTC. Residues: CASSLGPSAAVFF.

The rearrangement uses TRBV5-1 and TRBJ2-2; D might be TRBD2 (7 bases). Trimming removed 5 bases from V and 8 bases from J, with 16 bases in between. The germline V gene encodes CDR1 SGHRS and CDR2 YFSETQ. CDR3 size: 14 residues. The CDR3 DNA reads as TGCGCCAGCAGGGATCCGGGGGGCAGAGGGGAGCTGTTTTTT. This sequence encodes CASRDPGGRGELFF.

This chain links TRBV9 with TRBJ2-1; a weak D match, TRBD2 (6 bases). CDR1 SGDLS and CDR2 YYNGEE come from the germline V gene. The V end was cut by 2 bases, the J end by 4 bases, with 13 bases between. This CDR3 is 15 amino acids long. The CDR3 DNA sequence: TGTGCCAGCAGCGTCACTGGCGGGGCTTACAATGAGCAGTTCTTC. Amino acids: CASSVTGGAYNEQFF.

The J gene is TRBJ2-7, the V gene TRBV6-5; D is perhaps TRBD1 (5 bases). The V end lost 3 bases, the J end lost 0 bases, and 9 bases lay between the germline ends. This CDR3 is 14 amino acids long. The germline V gene encodes CDR1 MNHEY and CDR2 SVGAGI. CDR3 DNA: TGTGCCAGCAGTTATAGGGGAAGCTCCTACGAGCAGTACTTC. Its translation: CASSYRGSSYEQYF.

This sequence joins TRBV18 and TRBJ1-5; D not certain. V was trimmed by 6 bases and J by 2 bases, leaving 5 bases between them. The length of the CDR3 is 12 residues. Per the germline V gene, CDR1 is KGHSH and CDR2 is LQKENI. CDR3 nucleotide sequence: TGTGCCAGCTCGGGAGGCAATCAGCCCCAGCATTTT. This encodes CASSGGNQPQHF.

This sequence joins TRBV7-9 and TRBJ2-5; 10 positions agree with TRBD1. CDR3 length: 13 amino acids. The V gene end was trimmed by 5 bases and the J gene end by 5 bases; junction bases not matched to a gene: 2. Germline V CDR1 and CDR2: SEHNR, FQNEAQ (reference sequence). The CDR3 DNA is TGTGCCAGCAGCCTGGGACAGGGGGAGACCCAGTACTTC. As protein: CASSLGQGETQYF. The full variable domain, its missing parts supplied by reference TRBV7-9 and TRBJ2-5, is DTGVSQNPRHKITKRGQNVTFRCDPISEHNRLYWYRQTLGQGPEFLTYFQNEAQLEKSRLLSDRFSAERPKGSFSTLEIQRTEQGDSAMYLCASSLGQGETQYFGPGTRLLVL.

This chain joins TRBV5-1 and TRBJ1-1; 7 bases align to TRBD1. The CDR3 sequence is 14 residues long. The germline gives CDR1 SGHRS, CDR2 YFSETQ. The junction had 3 bases not matched to a gene; V was cut back by 4 bases and J by 0 bases. CDR3 amino acids: CASSIGQVNTEAFF. DNA for the CDR3: TGCGCCAGCAGCATCGGACAGGTGAACACTGAAGCTTTCTTT.